The 2 T cell receptor beta chains below were found in one sample sequenced in a study of blood T cells in healthy people across ages. A second PCR, run for roughly 7 to 11 cycles, used a sample-barcoded 5' primer plus a J-beta primer mix. TCRdb redid the calling of the 5' RACE reads with MiXCR, one entry per CDR3 protein. This table holds 1.4 million or so distinct CDR3 sequences, 40% to 45% found once. Sample: blood. The receptors originated from a woman aged 18 to 35 in good health.

This chain joins TRBV24-1 and TRBJ2-1; D might be TRBD1 (6 bases). The CDR3 is made up of 18 amino acids. Trimming cost V 2 bases and J 6 bases, with 22 bases left between them. The germline gives CDR1 KGHDR, CDR2 SFDVKD. CDR3 amino acids: CATSDSTGSAALGNEQFF. DNA for the CDR3: TGTGCCACCAGTGATTCAACAGGGTCGGCGGCGCTTGGCAATGAGCAGTTCTTC.

The chain combines TRBV2 with TRBJ2-3, with D uncertain. The V gene's germline CDR1 is SNHLY and CDR2 FYNNEI. V was shortened by 9 bases and J by 0 bases, with 10 bases between the two germline ends. The CDR3 covers 13 residues. DNA of the CDR3: TGTGCCAGGAAACGGATTAGCACAGATACGCAGTATTTT. It codes for CARKRISTDTQYF.